This T cell receptor beta chain was captured in a study of PD-1 blockade in classical Hodgkin lymphoma. Study-level results: It was CD4+ TCR diversity, not CD8+, that rose significantly by C4D1.

The table came from immunoSEQ multiplex PCR; TCRdb's copy has only in-frame clones and leaves some out. The sample carries over 50,000 clones, roughly 87% recorded once. As to time point: cycle 4 day 1 (C4D1), after less than 7 weeks of nivolumab. In every patient, relapse followed autologous stem cell transplantation, while exposure to brentuximab vedotin differed. V was pared by 3 bases and J by 1 base, with 6 bases of the junction left unmatched. Looked up from germline, CDR1 is SGDLS and CDR2 is YYNGEE. The CDR3 is 16 amino acids. This clone was found once. Its specificity is unknown. The source material was peripheral blood mononuclear cells (PBMCs), sampled before the fourth cycle of nivolumab. The receptor's source is a human donor with classical Hodgkin lymphoma. This chain uses TRBV9 with TRBJ2-2; 7 nucleotides agree with TRBD2. This CDR3 is CASSAFLAVNTGELFF. In DNA form, the CDR3 reads TGTGCCAGCAGCGCTTTCCTAGCGGTGAACACCGGGGAGCTGTTTTTT.